This paragraph reports one TCR beta chain. This entry belongs to a study of blood T cell repertoires in COVID-19. Study in general: The United States, Italy and Spain were the sources of the acute and convalescent COVID-19 samples. T cells, B-cell-depleted T cells, or PBMCs supplied cDNA or gDNA.

In the source study's methods: Reference gene primer amplification gave nucleated cell count estimates. TCRdb's table, derived via immunoSEQ multiplex PCR, lists solely in-frame clones and lacks some. For V, J and clone size, that table is used; D and trimming come from the DNA. The sample lists tens of thousands of clones; around 83% were seen once. The CDR3 loop spans 13 amino acids. Germline V gene data show CDR1 as MDHEN and CDR2 as SYDVKM. With 10 bases clipped from V and 2 bases from J, the junction kept 8 bases outside the gene matches. The specimen was peripheral blood. The J gene is TRBJ2-7, the V gene TRBV28; 7 bases map to TRBD2. The source is a woman aged 80 or over with active or convalescent COVID-19. The CDR3, as DNA: TGTGCCACCGAAAGCGGGACTACCTACGAGCAGTACTTC. This codes for CATESGTTYEQYF. Together with reference TRBV28 and TRBJ2-7, the CDR3 gives the full variable domain: DVKVTQSSRYLVKRTGEKVFLECVQDMDHENMFWYRQDPGLGLRLIYFSYDVKMKEKGDIPEGYSVSREKKERFSLILESASTNQTSMYLCATESGTTYEQYFGPGTRLTVT.